What follows are 23 T cell receptor beta chains derived from one specimen sequenced in a study of glioma-infiltrating T cells after dendritic cell vaccination (dated by TCRdb to about 2016). Libraries were prepared through the immunoSEQ multiplex PCR assay. The clones in this table, taken by TCRdb from immuneACCESS, are in-frame only. Not every clone is retained; where verified, under half of the shortfall comes from an unresolved V gene, and the cause of the rest is unknown. The sample table holds nearly 85,000 clones, of which about 90% were seen once. Jointly, the top ten make up more than 3% of the sample. The sample in question was blood, obtained before dendritic cell vaccination. The receptors come from a human donor with glioblastoma.

This clone has a single count. The V and J genes are TRBV19 and TRBJ1-2, with D possibly TRBD1 on 6 matching bases. This CDR3 has 17 amino acids. Trimming took 7 bases from V and 3 from J, leaving 24 bases between them. Looked up from germline, CDR1 is LNHDA and CDR2 is SQIVND (reference sequence). The CDR3 loop reads CASTDPRGGTGDYGYTF. The DNA of the CDR3 is TGTGCCAGTACCGATCCTCGTGGGGGCACCGGAGACTATGGCTACACCTTC.

The V call is TRBV5-1, the J call TRBJ1-5; no clear D gene. The CDR3 loop spans 14 amino acids. V was pared by 0 bases and J by 4 bases, with 8 bases between. Germline assignment: CDR1 SGHRS and CDR2 YFSETQ. CDR3 bases: TGCGCCAGCAGCTTGGGCGGGGAGAATCAGCCCCAGCATTTT. It yields the protein CASSLGGENQPQHF.

The chain is built from TRBV19 and TRBJ2-5; TRBD1 is a possible D gene (6 bases). CDR1 and CDR2 from the germline V gene are LNHDA and SQIVND (reference sequence). The CDR3 runs to 13 residues. Trimming removed 5 bases at V and 7 bases at J, with 14 bases between. CDR3 in amino acids: CASSPRDIGTQYF. In DNA form, the CDR3 reads TGTGCCAGTAGTCCCCGGGACATTGGGACCCAGTACTTC. Supplemented by reference TRBV19 and TRBJ2-5, the full variable domain reads DGGITQSPKYLFRKEGQNVTLSCEQNLNHDAMYWYRQDPGQGLRLIYYSQIVNDFQKGDIAEGYSVSREKKESFPLTVTSAQKNPTAFYLCASSPRDIGTQYFGPGTRLLVL.

This clone has a handful of counts. The chain recombines TRBV6-1 with TRBJ2-2; no reliable D call. Between the trimmed V and J ends, which lost 7 bases and 3 bases, there was a span of 15 bases. The CDR3 spans 15 residues. CDR1 and CDR2 (germline): MNHNS, SASEGT. The CDR3 DNA reads as TGTGCCAGCAATGGAAAGGCAGGCGACACCGGGGAGCTGTTTTTT. It codes for CASNGKAGDTGELFF.

Regarding this clone: Germline and junction disagree at one end, which may indicate a read error. The chain couples TRBV30 to TRBJ2-7, with TRBD2 identical over 9 bases. The CDR3 has 15 residues. Germline V gene sequence: CDR1 GTSNPN, CDR2 SVGIG (reference sequence). CDR3 DNA: TGTGCCTGGAGTGTACTTAGCGGGGGTGCCTACGAGCGGTACTTC. This encodes CAWSVLSGGAYERYF.

The chain links TRBV7-3 to TRBJ1-1; TRBD1 matches 8 bases. CDR1 and CDR2 from the germline V gene are SGHTA and FQGTGA. V shed 5 bases, J shed 4 bases, and the junction held 6 bases outside the gene matches. The CDR3 extends over 14 amino acids. This chain's CDR3 is CASSPGGSGTEAFF. The DNA of the CDR3 is TGTGCCAGCAGCCCAGGGGGCTCGGGCACTGAAGCTTTCTTT.

V and J are TRBV5-1 and TRBJ1-2; tentative D call: TRBD1 (5 bases). The germline V gene has CDR1 SGHRS and CDR2 YFSETQ. The germline V and J ends were trimmed by 0 bases and 4 bases, with 16 bases remaining between them. The CDR3 length is 16 residues. Here the CDR3 reads CASSLDVRGDLYGYTF. CDR3 DNA: TGCGCCAGCAGCTTGGACGTCCGGGGGGACCTCTATGGCTACACCTTC.

This chain uses TRBV5-6 with TRBJ1-1; no reliable D call. Trimming pared 0 bases from V and 5 bases from J, leaving 8 bases between. Germline loops: CDR1 SGHDT, CDR2 YYEEEE. The CDR3 contains 13 residues. CDR3 sequence (DNA): TGTGCCAGCAGCTTGGGCTCGGGGACTGAAGCTTTCTTT. Translation: CASSLGSGTEAFF.

The chain joins TRBV5-4 to TRBJ2-7; a possible D gene is TRBD1 (5 bases). CDR3 length: 14 amino acids. Trimming cost V 4 bases and J 2 bases, with 13 bases left between them. Germline CDR1 and CDR2: SGHNT and YYREEE (reference sequence). The CDR3 here is CASSAGLGPYEQYF. CDR3 nucleotides: TGTGCCAGCAGCGCCGGTTTGGGGCCCTACGAGCAGTACTTC.

V is TRBV7-9 and J is TRBJ2-7, with a tentative D call TRBD1 (6 bases). Looked up from germline, CDR1 is SEHNR and CDR2 is FQNEAQ (reference sequence). V was trimmed by 1 base and J by 3 bases, leaving 10 bases between them. The CDR3 is made up of 14 amino acids. The CDR3 DNA reads TGTGCCAGCAGCTTAGATAGGACAGACTACGAGCAGTACTTC. Amino acids: CASSLDRTDYEQYF.

A word on this clone: This same CDR3 is encoded by further DNA sequences in the sample. The chain couples TRBV4-1 to TRBJ2-5; 11 nucleotides match TRBD2. The trim removed 3 bases at V and 3 bases at J, leaving 3 bases unmatched. The CDR3 sequence is 15 residues long. Germline V gives CDR1 MGHRA, CDR2 YSYEKL. The CDR3 sequence: CASSQISGGEETQYF. The CDR3 region has the DNA TGCGCCAGCAGCCAGATTAGCGGGGGGGAAGAGACCCAGTACTTC.

The chain combines TRBV10-3 with TRBJ1-2, with TRBD1 identical over 9 bases. The J segment lost 8 bases and the V segment lost 2 bases, leaving 6 bases of the junction unmatched. The germline V gene encodes CDR1 ENHRY and CDR2 SYGVKD. The CDR3 totals 14 residues. The CDR3 DNA reads as TGTGCCATCAGTGAGACAGGGGGCTTGGAGGGCTACACCTTC. Translation gives CAISETGGLEGYTF.

The V gene is TRBV11-3, the J gene TRBJ2-5, with 8 bases that match TRBD1. The CDR3 is made up of 13 amino acids. The germline gives CDR1 SGHNT, CDR2 YENEEA. V gave up 3 bases and J gave up 5 bases; unmatched junction bases: 2. CDR3 in DNA: TGTGCCAGCAGCTTTACAGGGGGGGAGACCCAGTACTTC. The encoded protein is CASSFTGGETQYF.

CDR3 nucleotides: TGCAGCGTTGAACTTGGGTTCGGGGAGTCCTACAATGAGCAGTTCTTC. It is translated as CSVELGFGESYNEQFF. The gene calls are TRBV29-1 and TRBJ2-1; TRBD2 might be the D (5 bases). The germline CDR1 and CDR2 sequences are SQVTM and ANQGSEA. V lost 2 bases to trimming and J lost 1 base, with 15 bases between them. The CDR3 is made up of 16 amino acids.

This clone was detected once. The CDR3 nucleotides are TGTGCCAGCAGAACCACGCCGGGACAGGGGTTCGGCACCGGGGAGCTGTTTTTT. Encoded protein: CASRTTPGQGFGTGELFF. V usage is TRBV2 and J usage is TRBJ2-2; 10 positions match TRBD1. The CDR3 covers 18 residues. Germline V gene data show CDR1 as SNHLY and CDR2 as FYNNEI. Germline trimming cut 6 bases from V and 4 bases from J; bases unmatched to any gene: 14.

The chain carries TRBV30 and TRBJ2-7; a possible D gene is TRBD1 (6 bases). Trimming took off 5 bases at V and 5 bases at J, with 13 bases between the two ends. This CDR3 spans 12 amino acids. CDR1 GTSNPN and CDR2 SVGIG come from the germline V gene (reference sequence). The CDR3 DNA follows: TGTGCCTGGGACAGGTACAATCACGAGCAGTACTTC. Amino acid sequence: CAWDRYNHEQYF.

The chain links TRBV7-8 to TRBJ2-2; 12 nucleotides match TRBD2. The CDR3 extends over 16 amino acids. J lost 7 bases, V lost 5 bases, and 8 bases had no gene match. Germline loops: CDR1 SGHVS, CDR2 FQNEAQ. For the CDR3, the DNA is TGTGCCAGCAGCGCGACTAGCGGGAGATGGGGCGGGGAGCTGTTTTTT. As protein: CASSATSGRWGGELFF. The full variable domain, completed using reference TRBV7-8 and TRBJ2-2, is GAGVSQSPRYKVAKRGQDVALRCDPISGHVSLFWYQQALGQGPEFLTYFQNEAQLDKSGLPSDRFFAERPEGSVSTLKIQRTQQEDSAVYLCASSATSGRWGGELFFGEGSRLTVL.

The CDR3 sequence is CASRGQGTQGKGGYTF. The CDR3 DNA follows: TGTGCCAGCAGGGGACAGGGGACTCAAGGGAAGGGGGGCTACACCTTC. This chain uses TRBV2 with TRBJ1-2; 10 nucleotides align to TRBD1. In germline, CDR1 is SNHLY, CDR2 FYNNEI. The ends lost 6 bases at V and 8 bases at J; junction bases unmatched: 15. The CDR3 loop spans 16 amino acids.

The chain carries TRBV9 and TRBJ2-7; 13 nucleotides match TRBD2. V dropped 4 bases and J dropped 3; count of bases not matched to a gene: 13. The CDR3 is 18 residues long. CDR1 SGDLS and CDR2 YYNGEE come from the germline V gene. The CDR3 sequence is CASSLRTSGGVTFYEQYF. For the CDR3, the DNA is TGTGCCAGCAGCCTTAGGACTAGCGGGGGAGTTACCTTCTACGAGCAGTACTTC.

The V gene is TRBV6-1, the J gene TRBJ2-1; a weak D match, TRBD1 (6 bases). The CDR3 runs 15 residues. V lost 6 bases and J 10 bases, leaving 22 bases between the germline ends. CDR1 is MNHNS and CDR2 is SASEGT in the germline V gene. The CDR3 spells CASRGDTQRVREQFF. CDR3 nucleotides: TGTGCCAGCAGGGGGGACACCCAAAGGGTTCGGGAGCAGTTCTTC.

This chain uses TRBV18 with TRBJ2-5; maybe TRBD2 (5 bases). The J call may not be correct, given that the DNA end is closer to TRBJ2-7. The length of the CDR3 is 14 residues. CDR1 and CDR2 (germline): KGHSH, LQKENI. The CDR3 spells CASSPAGTSDEQYF. CDR3 nucleotides: TGTGCCAGCTCACCCGCGGGCACCTCGGACGAGCAGTACTTC.

A few counts support this clone. Other DNA sequences in this specimen translate into the identical CDR3. The chain recombines TRBV11-2 with TRBJ2-5, with 10 bases lining up with TRBD1. Germline lookup yields CDR1 SGHAT and CDR2 FQNNGV. The CDR3 spans 13 residues. Trimming at V came to 5 bases and at J to 4 bases, leaving 1 base not matched to a gene. CDR3 DNA sequence: TGTGCCAGCAGCAGGACAGGGGGAGAGACCCAGTACTTC. As protein: CASSRTGGETQYF.

The chain has TRBV19 and TRBJ1-1; 8 bases are a match to TRBD1. Trimming cost V 6 bases and J 4 bases; bases outside gene matches: 16. The CDR3 is 17 residues long. CDR1 and CDR2 from the germline V gene are LNHDA and SQIVND (reference sequence). CDR3 sequence reads: CASSNQGAMRYGTEAFF. The CDR3 coding sequence is TGTGCCAGTAGCAACCAGGGGGCAATGCGTTACGGCACTGAAGCTTTCTTT.